The present T cell receptor beta chain was sequenced within a study of tumor-infiltrating lymphocytes in oesophageal squamous cell carcinoma. This clonotype was found many times. From germline, CDR1 is SEHNR and CDR2 FQNEAQ (reference sequence). V lost 3 bases to trimming and J lost 4 bases; unmatched junction nucleotides: 3. The CDR3 is made up of 15 amino acids. Via MiXCR, TCRdb re-called the PCR reads, giving one row per CDR3 protein. The sample has 7,100 or so distinct CDR3 sequences; 15% to 18% are singletons. The TCR originated in a male donor with esophageal squamous cell carcinoma. The gene calls are TRBV7-9 and TRBJ1-3; TRBD1 matches 10 bases. Source material: blood. This CDR3 is CASSLTGGYGNTIYF. The CDR3 nucleotides are TGTGCCAGCAGCTTGACAGGGGGCTACGGAAACACCATATATTTT.